This T cell receptor (beta chain) derives from a study of blood T cell repertoires in COVID-19. Looking at the study overall: PBMCs, B-cell-depleted T cells, or T cells provided the cDNA or gDNA that made up the material.

Libraries were prepared by immunoSEQ multiplex PCR; TCRdb keeps only in-frame clonotypes and omits some of them. The sample lists 70,000 to 95,000 clones, roughly nine tenths seen once, with around 5% in the top ten. The CDR3 extends over 16 amino acids. V gave up 0 bases and J gave up 6 bases; unmatched junction bases: 6. Per the germline V gene, CDR1 is MNHEY and CDR2 is SMNVEV (reference sequence). The receptor comes from a woman of 80 years or more with active COVID-19. The specimen was peripheral blood. This rearrangement joins TRBV27 to TRBJ2-7, with 12 bases matching TRBD2. The CDR3 here is CASSLSLASGRGEQYF. The CDR3, as DNA: TGTGCCAGCAGTTTATCCCTGGCTAGCGGGAGGGGCGAGCAGTACTTC.